This entry lists 29 T cell receptor beta chains sequenced from one sample in a study of blood T cells in healthy people across ages. For the second PCR, which ran for roughly 7 to 11 cycles, a sample-barcoded 5' primer and a J-beta primer mix were used. Each CDR3 protein gets one entry after TCRdb re-called the 5' RACE reads with MiXCR. The data hold about 800,000 distinct CDR3 sequences, with 20% to 30% observed a single time. These data were also reused for a study on T cells of mothers and their children.

Sequenced sample: blood. The receptors here all came from a boy aged 5-17 years in good health.

This clonotype showed up just a few times. V is TRBV7-2 and J is TRBJ1-6; D might be TRBD1 (5 bases). Germline V lookup: CDR1 SGHTA, CDR2 FQGNSA. CDR3 length equals 16 residues. With 5 bases removed from V and 10 bases from J, the gap between germline ends came to 21 bases. The CDR3 loop is CASSLGGGIGGSPLHF. The CDR3 nucleotides read TGTGCCAGCAGCCTGGGTGGGGGTATTGGGGGATCACCCCTCCACTTT.

This clonotype has more than one count but fewer than ten. An end of the junction differs from the germline gene, which may be a read error. V is TRBV29-1 and J is TRBJ2-1, with 9 bases aligning to TRBD2. The CDR3 totals 15 residues. In germline, CDR1 is SQVTM, CDR2 ANQGSEA. The CDR3 DNA sequence: TGCAGCGTTGAAACTCGCGGGAGGGCCTACAATGGGCAGTTCTTC. Translated: CSVETRGRAYNGQFF.

CDR3 residues: CASSLRVTYEQYF. The CDR3 DNA follows: TGTGCCAGCAGTTTAAGGGTTACCTACGAGCAGTACTTC. The V call is TRBV27, the J call TRBJ2-7; D is unresolved. Germline V gene data show CDR1 as MNHEY and CDR2 as SMNVEV (reference sequence). V lost 2 bases and J 2 bases, leaving 7 bases between the germline ends. The CDR3 spans 13 residues.

This clonotype was detected a few times. The chain couples TRBV7-2 to TRBJ1-2; the D gene is possibly TRBD1 (6 bases). The length of the CDR3 is 16 residues. Germline V gene lookup returns CDR1 SGHTA and CDR2 FQGNSA. V was trimmed by 3 bases and J by 2 bases, leaving 16 bases between them. The CDR3 here is CASSFKNNRENYGYTF. DNA for the CDR3: TGTGCCAGCAGCTTCAAAAATAACAGGGAAAACTATGGCTACACCTTC.

This chain uses TRBV5-1 with TRBJ2-7; D perhaps matches TRBD2 (6 bases). The CDR3 contains 13 residues. CDR1 and CDR2 from the germline V gene are SGHRS and YFSETQ. V lost 3 bases and J 4 bases, leaving 11 bases between the germline ends. The CDR3 DNA follows: TGCGCCAGCAGCTCGGGGGTCCGATACGAGCAGTACTTC. Protein sequence: CASSSGVRYEQYF.

The chain employs TRBV27 and TRBJ2-5, with D tentatively TRBD1 (6 bases). V was pared by 6 bases and J by 2 bases, with 13 bases between. The CDR3 extends over 14 amino acids. The germline V gene encodes CDR1 MNHEY and CDR2 SMNVEV (reference sequence). DNA of the CDR3: TGTGCCAGCAGACCAGGACAGTGGCAAGAGACCCAGTACTTC. Translation gives CASRPGQWQETQYF.

In this sample, this clonotype turned up a few times. This sequence joins TRBV6-5 and TRBJ2-7; 9 nucleotides align to TRBD1. CDR1 and CDR2 from the germline V gene are MNHEY and SVGAGI. The CDR3 length is 16 residues. Unmatched junction bases numbered 9, after V lost 6 bases and J lost 0 bases. CDR3 residues: CASSQTGTGNSYEQYF. CDR3 DNA sequence: TGTGCCAGCAGCCAAACCGGGACAGGGAACTCCTACGAGCAGTACTTC.

The genes are TRBV29-1 and TRBJ2-1; possible D gene TRBD1, 6 bases. V was cut by 0 bases and J by 0 bases, with 6 bases left in between. This CDR3 region has 14 residues. Germline CDR1 is SQVTM and CDR2 is ANQGSEA. DNA for the CDR3: TGCAGCGTTGAAGAGGGACACTCCTACAATGAGCAGTTCTTC. Its protein is CSVEEGHSYNEQFF.

This sequence joins TRBV2 and TRBJ2-5; D possibly corresponds to TRBD2 (5 bases). There are 11 residues in the CDR3. Per germline, CDR1 SNHLY and CDR2 FYNNEI. Trimming took off 7 bases at V and 3 bases at J, with 6 bases between the two ends. The CDR3 DNA reads as TGTGCCAGCACGAGGGAAGAGACCCAGTACTTC. It translates to CASTREETQYF.

This clonotype has more than one count but fewer than ten. This chain connects TRBV3-1 to TRBJ1-4; no clear D gene. Germline V gene data show CDR1 as LGHDT and CDR2 as YNNKEL (reference sequence). The germline V and J ends were trimmed by 4 bases and 4 bases, with 4 bases remaining between them. The CDR3 sequence is 12 residues long. Here the CDR3 reads CASSRSNEKLFF. CDR3 sequence (DNA): TGTGCCAGCAGCCGAAGTAATGAAAAACTGTTTTTT.

The chain joins TRBV6-1 to TRBJ2-5, with TRBD2 as a possible D gene (5 bases). The CDR3 contains 15 residues. Trimming took 4 bases from V and 2 from J, leaving 14 bases between them. Germline V gene sequence: CDR1 MNHNS, CDR2 SASEGT. For the CDR3, the DNA is TGTGCCAGCAGTGTCCCTAGCCGGGGTCAAGAGACCCAGTACTTC. Amino acids: CASSVPSRGQETQYF.

The rearrangement links TRBV12-3 or TRBV12-4 to TRBJ2-5; D unclear. The CDR3 has 15 residues. V gave up 5 bases and J gave up 1 base, with 14 bases separating them. The CDR3 loop reads CASSPPGPLQETQYF. CDR3 bases: TGTGCCAGCAGTCCACCCGGGCCCCTCCAAGAGACCCAGTACTTC.

The rearrangement uses TRBV6-2 or TRBV6-3 and TRBJ2-5, with 8 bases lining up with TRBD1. Germline assignment: CDR1 MNHEY and CDR2 SVGEGT. This CDR3 has 18 amino acids. V lost 2 bases to trimming and J lost 0 bases; unmatched junction nucleotides: 11. DNA for the CDR3: TGTGCCAGCAGTTACCCAGCCGCGGGACAGGAGTACCAAGAGACCCAGTACTTC. Amino acid sequence: CASSYPAAGQEYQETQYF.

CDR3 coding DNA: TGTGCCAGCAGGCTGCGGGGCACAGATACGCAGTATTTT. Its translation is CASRLRGTDTQYF. The chain couples TRBV12-3 or TRBV12-4 to TRBJ2-3; tentative D call: TRBD2 (5 bases). The CDR3 spans 13 residues. Trimming removed 6 bases from V and 1 base from J, with 8 bases in between.

This chain connects TRBV4-2 to TRBJ2-7; D may be TRBD1 or TRBD2 (5 bases each). The CDR3 contains 17 residues. Germline V gene sequence: CDR1 LGHNA, CDR2 YNFKEQ. The germline V and J ends were trimmed by 0 bases and 0 bases, with 15 bases remaining between them. CDR3 residues: CASSQDLTGLASYEQYF. The CDR3 bases are TGTGCCAGCAGCCAAGATCTTACGGGGCTAGCCTCCTACGAGCAGTACTTC.

J is TRBJ2-5 and V is TRBV7-8, with 9 bases fitting TRBD1. The last part of the DNA fits TRBJ2-7 better; the J call may be wrong. The CDR3 contains 15 residues. Germline CDR1 reads SGHVS; CDR2 reads FQNEAQ. CDR3 bases: TGTGCCAGCAGCTCATGGACAGGGGACACCTACGAGCAGTACTTC. Its protein is CASSSWTGDTYEQYF.

This chain uses TRBV16 with TRBJ2-1; 11 nucleotides match TRBD2. Germline lookup yields CDR1 KGHSY and CDR2 FQNENV. J gave up 7 bases and V 2 bases, and 4 bases lay outside the gene matches. The CDR3 is made up of 15 amino acids. The CDR3 DNA is TGTGCCAGCAGCCAAGTAGCGGGAGGGCTTAATGAGCAGTTCTTC. Amino acid sequence: CASSQVAGGLNEQFF.

The V and J genes are TRBV27 and TRBJ2-1, with TRBD2 matching over 14 bases. Germline CDR1 reads MNHEY; CDR2 reads SMNVEV (reference sequence). V trimming: 0 bases; J trimming: 7 bases; junction bases outside the gene matches: 5. The CDR3 is 17 amino acids. The CDR3 is CASSLSIRLAGGNEQFF. The CDR3 DNA is TGTGCCAGCAGTTTATCGATAAGACTAGCGGGGGGGAATGAGCAGTTCTTC.

This clonotype turned up a few times. The rearrangement uses TRBV5-1 and TRBJ2-1; D is perhaps TRBD2 (6 bases). Germline CDR1 reads SGHRS; CDR2 reads YFSETQ. V lost 7 bases, J lost 6 bases, and 14 bases lay in between. The CDR3 has 13 residues. CDR3 in DNA: TGCGCCAGCGGAGCGGGTTTGGTCAATGAGCAGTTCTTC. Translating gives CASGAGLVNEQFF.

This clonotype showed up just a few times. This chain uses TRBV12-3 or TRBV12-4 with TRBJ2-7, with D perhaps matching TRBD1 (6 bases). The CDR3 spans 15 residues. Trimming took off 3 bases at V and 2 bases at J, with 14 bases between the two ends. For the CDR3, the DNA is TGTGCCAGCAGTTTGTATACAGGGACCCCCTACGAGCAGTACTTC. As protein: CASSLYTGTPYEQYF.

This clonotype was recorded a few times. The chain joins TRBV7-2 to TRBJ2-7; D is possibly TRBD2 (5 bases). The J call may not be correct, given that the DNA end is closer to TRBJ2-1. This CDR3 has 15 amino acids. Looked up from germline, CDR1 is SGHTA and CDR2 is FQGNSA. This chain's CDR3 is CASSLGGSANNEQFF. CDR3 DNA sequence: TGTGCCAGCAGCTTAGGTGGTAGCGCGAACAATGAGCAGTTCTTC.

The chain recombines TRBV5-1 with TRBJ1-1; D remains ambiguous. Per germline, CDR1 SGHRS and CDR2 YFSETQ. The CDR3 is made up of 15 amino acids. Deletions cut 0 bases from V and 0 bases from J, with 9 bases between. The CDR3: CASSLVADMNTEAFF. CDR3 coding DNA: TGCGCCAGCAGCTTGGTTGCGGATATGAACACTGAAGCTTTCTTT. The complete variable domain, with remaining parts taken from reference TRBV5-1 and TRBJ1-1, reads KAGVTQTPRYLIKTRGQQVTLSCSPISGHRSVSWYQQTPGQGLQFLFEYFSETQRNKGNFPGRFSGRQFSNSRSEMNVSTLELGDSALYLCASSLVADMNTEAFFGQGTRLTVV.

The rearrangement uses TRBV7-2 and TRBJ2-5, with 9 bases fitting TRBD1. Trimming took 7 bases from V and 3 from J; bases not matched to a gene: 9. CDR1 is SGHTA and CDR2 is FQGNSA in the germline V gene. CDR3 length equals 15 residues. The CDR3 DNA reads as TGTGCCAGCACGGGACAGGGAGCCGTTAAAGAGACCCAGTACTTC. The encoded protein is CASTGQGAVKETQYF.

This clonotype was counted between two and nine times. The genes are TRBV4-3 and TRBJ2-6; TRBD2 is a possible D gene (5 bases). Germline CDR1 LGHNA, CDR2 YSLEER. Trimming stripped 1 base from V and 0 bases from J, with 7 bases between. There are 16 residues in the CDR3. The CDR3 bases are TGCGCCAGCAGCCAAGGGGAGAACTCTGGGGCCAACGTCCTGACTTTC. This gives the protein CASSQGENSGANVLTF.

This clonotype was observed a few times. The rearrangement joins TRBV7-3 to TRBJ2-5, with a possible D match to TRBD2 (6 bases). The CDR3 loop spans 14 amino acids. The germline CDR1 and CDR2 sequences are SGHTA and FQGTGA. The V end was cut by 3 bases, the J end by 3 bases, with 11 bases between. CDR3 amino acids: CASSFKAGKETQYF. CDR3 sequence (DNA): TGTGCCAGCAGCTTTAAGGCGGGGAAAGAGACCCAGTACTTC.

This clonotype was recorded a few times. One end of the junction varies from germline; a read error may be responsible. The V and J genes are TRBV7-9 and TRBJ1-1; 8 nucleotides line up with TRBD1. The CDR3 contains 13 residues. CDR1 SEHNR and CDR2 FQNEAQ come from the germline V gene (reference sequence). The CDR3: CASNLGQGNEASF. CDR3 nucleotide sequence: TGTGCCAGCAACTTAGGACAGGGTAATGAAGCTTCCTTT. The complete variable domain, with remaining parts taken from reference TRBV7-9 and TRBJ1-1, reads DTGVSQNPRHKITKRGQNVTFRCDPISEHNRLYWYRQTLGQGPEFLTYFQNEAQLEKSRLLSDRFSAERPKGSFSTLEIQRTEQGDSAMYLCASNLGQGNEASFGQGTRLTVV.

This clonotype was seen a few times. This chain connects TRBV7-2 to TRBJ2-7; TRBD2 aligns across 8 bases. V trimming: 2 bases; J trimming: 4 bases; junction bases outside the gene matches: 7. Looked up from germline, CDR1 is SGHTA and CDR2 is FQGNSA. The CDR3 runs 15 residues. The DNA for the CDR3 is TGTGCCAGCAGCTTACGGACTAGCCTTTCGTACGAGCAGTACTTC. It translates to CASSLRTSLSYEQYF.

This clonotype was seen a handful of times. V is TRBV10-3 and J is TRBJ1-1; 7 bases fit TRBD1. Germline CDR1 ENHRY, CDR2 SYGVKD. The CDR3 length is 16 residues. Trimming cost V 0 bases and J 0 bases; bases outside gene matches: 4. The CDR3 nucleotides read TGTGCCATCAGTGAGTCTTGGACAGGCATGAACACTGAAGCTTTCTTT. Translated, it gives CAISESWTGMNTEAFF.

This clonotype was seen more than once but under ten times. This chain connects TRBV14 to TRBJ2-3; a weak D match, TRBD2 (6 bases). The V end lost 4 bases, the J end lost 4 bases, and 15 bases lay between the germline ends. The CDR3 runs to 15 residues. The germline V gene encodes CDR1 SGHDN and CDR2 FVKESK. The CDR3 bases are TGTGCCAGCAGCCCAGAGCCTGGGACTTCAGATACGCAGTATTTT. It encodes CASSPEPGTSDTQYF. The whole variable domain, remainder taken from reference TRBV14 and TRBJ2-3, is EAGVTQFPSHSVIEKGQTVTLRCDPISGHDNLYWYRRVMGKEIKFLLHFVKESKQDESGMPNNRFLAERTGGTYSTLKVQPAELEDSGVYFCASSPEPGTSDTQYFGPGTRLTVL.